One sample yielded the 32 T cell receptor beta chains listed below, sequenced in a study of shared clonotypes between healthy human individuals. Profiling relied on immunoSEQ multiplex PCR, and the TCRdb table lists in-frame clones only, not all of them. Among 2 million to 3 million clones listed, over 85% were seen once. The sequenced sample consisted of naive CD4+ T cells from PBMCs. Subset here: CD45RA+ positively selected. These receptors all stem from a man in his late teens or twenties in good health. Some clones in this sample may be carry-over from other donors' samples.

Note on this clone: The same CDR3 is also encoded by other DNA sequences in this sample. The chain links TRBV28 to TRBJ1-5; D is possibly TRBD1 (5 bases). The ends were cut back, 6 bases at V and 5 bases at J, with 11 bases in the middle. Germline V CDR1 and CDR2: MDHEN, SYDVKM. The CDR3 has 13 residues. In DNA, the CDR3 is TGTGCCAGCAGAACGGGGGGATATCAGCCCCAGCATTTT. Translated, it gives CASRTGGYQPQHF.

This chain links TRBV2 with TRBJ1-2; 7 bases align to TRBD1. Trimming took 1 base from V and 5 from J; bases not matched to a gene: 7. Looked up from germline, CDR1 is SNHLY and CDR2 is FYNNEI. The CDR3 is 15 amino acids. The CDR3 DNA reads TGTGCCAGCAGTGAAGGGGTAGGGGGCGGGTATGGCTACACCTTC. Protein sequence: CASSEGVGGGYGYTF.

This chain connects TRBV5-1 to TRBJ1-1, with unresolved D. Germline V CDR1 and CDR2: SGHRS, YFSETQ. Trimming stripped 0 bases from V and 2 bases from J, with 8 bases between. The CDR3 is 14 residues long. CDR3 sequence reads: CASSLGSDNTEAFF. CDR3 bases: TGCGCCAGCAGCTTGGGGTCAGATAACACTGAAGCTTTCTTT.

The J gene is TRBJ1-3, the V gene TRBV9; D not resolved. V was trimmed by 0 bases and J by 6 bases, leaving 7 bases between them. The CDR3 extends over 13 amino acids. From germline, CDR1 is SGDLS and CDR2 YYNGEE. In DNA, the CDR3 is TGTGCCAGCAGCGTAGAGGGAGTAAACACCATATATTTT. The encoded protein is CASSVEGVNTIYF.

CDR3: CASSEGNPGEDTQYF. CDR3 DNA: TGTGCCAGCAGTGAGGGGAACCCGGGGGAAGATACGCAGTATTTT. The chain links TRBV6-1 to TRBJ2-3; weak D call: TRBD2 (6 bases). Looked up from germline, CDR1 is MNHNS and CDR2 is SASEGT. Between the trimmed V and J ends, which lost 3 bases and 5 bases, there was a span of 15 bases. The CDR3 loop spans 15 amino acids.

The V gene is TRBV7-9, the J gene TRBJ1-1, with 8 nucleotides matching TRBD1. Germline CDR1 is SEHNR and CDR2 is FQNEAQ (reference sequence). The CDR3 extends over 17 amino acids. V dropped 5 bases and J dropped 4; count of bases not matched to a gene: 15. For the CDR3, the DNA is TGTGCCAGCAGCCCTAGACTCGGACAGGGTTTAGGCACTGAAGCTTTCTTT. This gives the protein CASSPRLGQGLGTEAFF.

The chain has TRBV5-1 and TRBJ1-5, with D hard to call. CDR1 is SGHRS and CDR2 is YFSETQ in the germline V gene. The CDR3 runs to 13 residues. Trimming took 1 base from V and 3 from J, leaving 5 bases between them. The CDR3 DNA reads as TGCGCCAGCAGCTTGTACGTCAATCAGCCCCAGCATTTT. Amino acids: CASSLYVNQPQHF. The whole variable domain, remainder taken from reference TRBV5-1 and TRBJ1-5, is KAGVTQTPRYLIKTRGQQVTLSCSPISGHRSVSWYQQTPGQGLQFLFEYFSETQRNKGNFPGRFSGRQFSNSRSEMNVSTLELGDSALYLCASSLYVNQPQHFGDGTRLSIL.

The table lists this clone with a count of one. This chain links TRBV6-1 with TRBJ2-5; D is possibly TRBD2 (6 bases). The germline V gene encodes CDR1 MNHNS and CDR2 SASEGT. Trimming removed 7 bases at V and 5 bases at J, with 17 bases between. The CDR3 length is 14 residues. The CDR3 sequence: CASTNHGGRETQYF. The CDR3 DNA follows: TGTGCCAGCACCAATCATGGGGGGAGGGAGACCCAGTACTTC.

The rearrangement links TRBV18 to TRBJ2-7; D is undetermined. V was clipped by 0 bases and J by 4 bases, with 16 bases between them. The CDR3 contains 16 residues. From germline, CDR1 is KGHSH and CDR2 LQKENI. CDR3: CASSPPSLGSRYEQYF. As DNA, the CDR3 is TGTGCCAGCTCACCACCGAGTTTAGGAAGCCGGTACGAGCAGTACTTC.

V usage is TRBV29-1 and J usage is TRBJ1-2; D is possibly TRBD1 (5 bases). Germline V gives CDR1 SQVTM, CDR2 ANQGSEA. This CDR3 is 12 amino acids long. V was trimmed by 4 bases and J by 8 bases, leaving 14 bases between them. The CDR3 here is CSVVGGVGGYTF. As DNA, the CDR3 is TGCAGCGTTGTCGGGGGAGTGGGCGGCTACACCTTC.

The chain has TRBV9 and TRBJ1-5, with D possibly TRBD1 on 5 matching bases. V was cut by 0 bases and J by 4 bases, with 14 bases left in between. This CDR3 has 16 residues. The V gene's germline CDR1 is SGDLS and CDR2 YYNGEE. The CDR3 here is CASSVGQGGHNQPQHF. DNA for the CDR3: TGTGCCAGCAGCGTAGGTCAGGGAGGACATAATCAGCCCCAGCATTTT.

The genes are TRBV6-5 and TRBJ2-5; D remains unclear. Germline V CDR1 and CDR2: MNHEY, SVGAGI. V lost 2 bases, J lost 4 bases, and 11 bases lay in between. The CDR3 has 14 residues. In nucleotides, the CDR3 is TGTGCCAGCAGTTACGGGCTGACAATAGAGACCCAGTACTTC. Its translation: CASSYGLTIETQYF.

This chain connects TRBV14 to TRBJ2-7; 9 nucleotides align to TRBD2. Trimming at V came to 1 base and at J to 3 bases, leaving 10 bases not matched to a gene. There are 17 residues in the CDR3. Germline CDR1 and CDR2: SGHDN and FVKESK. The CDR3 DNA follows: TGTGCCAGCAGCCAAGTCCGGGGGACTAGCTCCTACTACGAGCAGTACTTC. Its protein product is CASSQVRGTSSYYEQYF. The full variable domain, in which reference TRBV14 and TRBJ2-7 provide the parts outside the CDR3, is EAGVTQFPSHSVIEKGQTVTLRCDPISGHDNLYWYRRVMGKEIKFLLHFVKESKQDESGMPNNRFLAERTGGTYSTLKVQPAELEDSGVYFCASSQVRGTSSYYEQYFGPGTRLTVT.

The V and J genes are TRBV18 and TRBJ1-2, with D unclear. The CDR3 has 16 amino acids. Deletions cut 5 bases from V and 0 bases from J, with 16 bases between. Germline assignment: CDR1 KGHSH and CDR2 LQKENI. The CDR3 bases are TGTGCCAGCTCAGCACAGTCTTCCCGGGCTAACTATGGCTACACCTTC. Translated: CASSAQSSRANYGYTF.

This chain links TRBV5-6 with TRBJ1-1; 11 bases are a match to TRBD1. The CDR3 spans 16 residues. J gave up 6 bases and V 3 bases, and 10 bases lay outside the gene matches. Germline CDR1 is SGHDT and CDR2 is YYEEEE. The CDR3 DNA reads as TGTGCCAGCAGCTCGAATTCCCGGGACAGGGGGGCTGAAGCTTTCTTT. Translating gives CASSSNSRDRGAEAFF.

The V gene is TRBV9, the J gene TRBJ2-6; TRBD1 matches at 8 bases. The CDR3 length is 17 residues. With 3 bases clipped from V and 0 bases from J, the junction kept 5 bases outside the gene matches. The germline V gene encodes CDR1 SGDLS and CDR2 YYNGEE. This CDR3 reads CASSDWTGPSGANVLTF. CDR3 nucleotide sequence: TGTGCCAGCAGCGACTGGACAGGGCCCTCTGGGGCCAACGTCCTGACTTTC.

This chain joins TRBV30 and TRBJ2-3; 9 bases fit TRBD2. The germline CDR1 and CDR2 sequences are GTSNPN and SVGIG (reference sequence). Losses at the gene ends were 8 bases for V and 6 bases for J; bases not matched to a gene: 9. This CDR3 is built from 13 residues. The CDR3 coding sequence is TGTGCCGGGGCGGGGGGGTCATGGGATACGCAGTATTTT. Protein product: CAGAGGSWDTQYF.

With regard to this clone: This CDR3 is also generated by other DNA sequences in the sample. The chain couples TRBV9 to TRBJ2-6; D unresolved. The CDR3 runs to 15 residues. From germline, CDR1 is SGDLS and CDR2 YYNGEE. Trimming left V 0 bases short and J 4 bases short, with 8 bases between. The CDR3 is CASSVEGSGANVLTF. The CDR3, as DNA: TGTGCCAGCAGCGTAGAAGGGTCCGGGGCCAACGTCCTGACTTTC.

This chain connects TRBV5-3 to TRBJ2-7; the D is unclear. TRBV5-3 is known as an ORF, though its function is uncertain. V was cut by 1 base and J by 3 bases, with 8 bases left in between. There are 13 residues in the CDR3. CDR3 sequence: CARSLWRRYEQYF. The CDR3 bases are TGTGCCAGAAGCTTGTGGCGGCGCTACGAGCAGTACTTC.

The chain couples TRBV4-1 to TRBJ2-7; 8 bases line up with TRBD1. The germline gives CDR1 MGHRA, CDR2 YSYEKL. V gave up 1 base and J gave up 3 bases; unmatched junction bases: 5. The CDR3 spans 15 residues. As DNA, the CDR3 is TGCGCCAGCAGCCAAGGGTACAGGGGGATCTACGAGCAGTACTTC. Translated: CASSQGYRGIYEQYF.

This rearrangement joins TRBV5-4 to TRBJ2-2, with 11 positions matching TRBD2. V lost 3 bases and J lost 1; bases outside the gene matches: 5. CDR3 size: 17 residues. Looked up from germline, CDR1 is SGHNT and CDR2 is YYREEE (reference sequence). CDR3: CASSSGTSGLNTGELFF. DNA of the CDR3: TGTGCCAGCAGCTCGGGGACTAGCGGACTGAACACCGGGGAGCTGTTTTTT.

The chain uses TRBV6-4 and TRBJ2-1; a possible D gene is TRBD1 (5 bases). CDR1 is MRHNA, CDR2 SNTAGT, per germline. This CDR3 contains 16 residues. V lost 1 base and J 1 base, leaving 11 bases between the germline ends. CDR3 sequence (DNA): TGTGCCAGCAGTGACTGCGACAGAGAATCCTACAATGAGCAGTTCTTC. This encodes CASSDCDRESYNEQFF.

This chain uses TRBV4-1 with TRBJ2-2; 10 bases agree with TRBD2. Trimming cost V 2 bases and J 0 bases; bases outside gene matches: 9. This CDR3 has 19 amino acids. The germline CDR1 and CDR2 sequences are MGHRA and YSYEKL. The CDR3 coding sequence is TGCGCCAGCAGCCAATTGGGACTAGCGCGACACGCGAACACCGGGGAGCTGTTTTTT. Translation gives CASSQLGLARHANTGELFF.

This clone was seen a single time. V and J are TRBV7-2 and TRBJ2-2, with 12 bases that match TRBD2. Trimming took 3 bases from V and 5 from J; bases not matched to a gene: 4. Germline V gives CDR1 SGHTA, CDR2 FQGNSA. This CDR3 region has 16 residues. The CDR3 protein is CASSLTSGSWTGELFF. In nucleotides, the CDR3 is TGTGCCAGCAGCTTGACTAGCGGGAGCTGGACCGGGGAGCTGTTTTTT.

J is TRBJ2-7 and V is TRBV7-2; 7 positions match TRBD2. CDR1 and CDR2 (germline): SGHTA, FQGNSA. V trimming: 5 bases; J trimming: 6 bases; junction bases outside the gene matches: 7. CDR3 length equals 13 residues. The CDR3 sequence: CASSSGVTLEQYF. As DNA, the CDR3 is TGTGCCAGCAGCAGCGGGGTAACCCTCGAGCAGTACTTC.

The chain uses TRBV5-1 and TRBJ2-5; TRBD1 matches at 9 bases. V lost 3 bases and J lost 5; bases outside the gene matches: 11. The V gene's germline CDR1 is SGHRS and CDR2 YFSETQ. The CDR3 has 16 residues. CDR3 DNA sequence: TGCGCCAGCAGCTCGGGACAGGGACAATCGAGGGAGACCCAGTACTTC. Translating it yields CASSSGQGQSRETQYF.

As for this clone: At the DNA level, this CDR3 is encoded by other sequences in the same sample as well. Here the CDR3 DNA reads TGCGCCAGCAGCTTGCGGACAGGGGGCGAAAAACTGTTTTTT. The encoded protein is CASSLRTGGEKLFF. This chain connects TRBV5-1 to TRBJ1-4; the match to TRBD1 covers 11 bases. CDR3 length equals 14 residues. Germline CDR1 is SGHRS and CDR2 is YFSETQ. With V trimmed by 1 base and J by 8 bases, 1 base remained unmatched.

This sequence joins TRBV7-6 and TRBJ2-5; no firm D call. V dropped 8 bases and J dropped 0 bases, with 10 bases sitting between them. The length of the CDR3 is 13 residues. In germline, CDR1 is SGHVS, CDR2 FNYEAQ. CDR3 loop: CASSRTYQETQYF. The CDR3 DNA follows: TGTGCCAGCTCACGGACCTACCAAGAGACCCAGTACTTC.

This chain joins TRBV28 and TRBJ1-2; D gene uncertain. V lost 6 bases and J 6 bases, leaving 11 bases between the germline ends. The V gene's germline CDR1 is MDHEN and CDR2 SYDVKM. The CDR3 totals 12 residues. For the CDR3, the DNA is TGTGCCAGCAGCCCACCATTAAATGGCTACACCTTC. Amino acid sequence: CASSPPLNGYTF.

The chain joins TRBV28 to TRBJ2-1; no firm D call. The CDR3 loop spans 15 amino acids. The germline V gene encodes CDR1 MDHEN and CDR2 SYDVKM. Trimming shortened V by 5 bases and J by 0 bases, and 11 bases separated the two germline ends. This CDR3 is CASSPRVYSYNEQFF. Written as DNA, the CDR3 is TGTGCCAGCAGTCCCCGGGTCTACTCCTACAATGAGCAGTTCTTC.

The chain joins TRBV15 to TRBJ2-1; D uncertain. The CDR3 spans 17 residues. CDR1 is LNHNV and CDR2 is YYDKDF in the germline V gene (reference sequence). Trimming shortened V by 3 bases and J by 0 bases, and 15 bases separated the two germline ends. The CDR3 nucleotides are TGTGCCACCAGCAGCTCCCACGGGCCCCCCTCCTACAATGAGCAGTTCTTC. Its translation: CATSSSHGPPSYNEQFF.

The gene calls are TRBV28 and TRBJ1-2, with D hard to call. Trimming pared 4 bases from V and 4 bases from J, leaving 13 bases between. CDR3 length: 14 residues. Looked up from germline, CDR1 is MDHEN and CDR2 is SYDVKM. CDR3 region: CASSSLDKGYGYTF. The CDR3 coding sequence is TGTGCCAGCAGTTCACTCGATAAGGGCTATGGCTACACCTTC.